This T cell receptor (beta chain) was obtained from a study of blood T cell repertoires in COVID-19. Overall study: Some COVID-19 samples were acute and others convalescent; all came from the United States, Italy and Spain. Nucleic acid was either cDNA or gDNA, and it came from T cells, B-cell-depleted T cells, or PBMCs.

Authors' analysis steps: Researchers report that nucleated cell counts were estimated from reference gene primer amplification. Sequenced by immunoSEQ multiplex PCR; TCRdb stores in-frame clones only, minus some. V and J calls and clone size are as listed in that table; D and trimming were resolved from the DNA. This table has approximately 140,000 clones, more than 70% appearing once. The CDR3 loop spans 12 amino acids. CDR1 SGHTA and CDR2 FQGNSA come from the germline V gene. V was clipped by 4 bases and J by 9 bases; unmatched bases: 3. The genes are TRBV7-2 and TRBJ2-4; 7 bases map to TRBD1. The receptor was derived from a woman in her sixties or seventies with acute or convalescent COVID-19. The sequenced sample consisted of peripheral blood. The CDR3 bases are TGTGCCAGCAGCTCGACAGGGATCATTCAGTACTTC. It yields the protein CASSSTGIIQYF.